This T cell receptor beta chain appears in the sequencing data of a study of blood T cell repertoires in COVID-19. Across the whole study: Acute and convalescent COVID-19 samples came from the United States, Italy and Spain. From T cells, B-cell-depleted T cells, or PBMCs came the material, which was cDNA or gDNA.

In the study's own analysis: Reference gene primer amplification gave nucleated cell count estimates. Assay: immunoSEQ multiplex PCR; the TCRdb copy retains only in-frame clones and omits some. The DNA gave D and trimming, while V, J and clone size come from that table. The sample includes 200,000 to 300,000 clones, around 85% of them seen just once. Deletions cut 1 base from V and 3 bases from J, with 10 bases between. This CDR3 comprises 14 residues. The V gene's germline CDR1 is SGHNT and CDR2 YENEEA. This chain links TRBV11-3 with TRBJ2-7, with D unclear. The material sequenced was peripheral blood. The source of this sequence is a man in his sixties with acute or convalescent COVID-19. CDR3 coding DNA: TGTGCCAGCAGCTTAGTCGCAGGCAACTACGAGCAGTACTTC. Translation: CASSLVAGNYEQYF.